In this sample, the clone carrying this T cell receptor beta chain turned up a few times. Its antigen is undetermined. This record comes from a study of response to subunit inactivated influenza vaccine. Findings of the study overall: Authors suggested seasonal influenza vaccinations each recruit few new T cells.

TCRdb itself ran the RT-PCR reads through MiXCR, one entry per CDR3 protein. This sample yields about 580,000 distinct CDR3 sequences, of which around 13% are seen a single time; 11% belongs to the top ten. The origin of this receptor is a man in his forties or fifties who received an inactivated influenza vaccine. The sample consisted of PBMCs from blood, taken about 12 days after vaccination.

CDR3 bases: TGTGCCAGCAGTTATAGCGGGGTCCGGGGTACGCAGTATTTT. Protein product: CASSYSGVRGTQYF. This sequence joins TRBV12-3 or TRBV12-4 and TRBJ2-3, with 8 bases lining up with TRBD2. This CDR3 region has 14 residues. J gave up 8 bases and V 4 bases, and 8 bases lay outside the gene matches.